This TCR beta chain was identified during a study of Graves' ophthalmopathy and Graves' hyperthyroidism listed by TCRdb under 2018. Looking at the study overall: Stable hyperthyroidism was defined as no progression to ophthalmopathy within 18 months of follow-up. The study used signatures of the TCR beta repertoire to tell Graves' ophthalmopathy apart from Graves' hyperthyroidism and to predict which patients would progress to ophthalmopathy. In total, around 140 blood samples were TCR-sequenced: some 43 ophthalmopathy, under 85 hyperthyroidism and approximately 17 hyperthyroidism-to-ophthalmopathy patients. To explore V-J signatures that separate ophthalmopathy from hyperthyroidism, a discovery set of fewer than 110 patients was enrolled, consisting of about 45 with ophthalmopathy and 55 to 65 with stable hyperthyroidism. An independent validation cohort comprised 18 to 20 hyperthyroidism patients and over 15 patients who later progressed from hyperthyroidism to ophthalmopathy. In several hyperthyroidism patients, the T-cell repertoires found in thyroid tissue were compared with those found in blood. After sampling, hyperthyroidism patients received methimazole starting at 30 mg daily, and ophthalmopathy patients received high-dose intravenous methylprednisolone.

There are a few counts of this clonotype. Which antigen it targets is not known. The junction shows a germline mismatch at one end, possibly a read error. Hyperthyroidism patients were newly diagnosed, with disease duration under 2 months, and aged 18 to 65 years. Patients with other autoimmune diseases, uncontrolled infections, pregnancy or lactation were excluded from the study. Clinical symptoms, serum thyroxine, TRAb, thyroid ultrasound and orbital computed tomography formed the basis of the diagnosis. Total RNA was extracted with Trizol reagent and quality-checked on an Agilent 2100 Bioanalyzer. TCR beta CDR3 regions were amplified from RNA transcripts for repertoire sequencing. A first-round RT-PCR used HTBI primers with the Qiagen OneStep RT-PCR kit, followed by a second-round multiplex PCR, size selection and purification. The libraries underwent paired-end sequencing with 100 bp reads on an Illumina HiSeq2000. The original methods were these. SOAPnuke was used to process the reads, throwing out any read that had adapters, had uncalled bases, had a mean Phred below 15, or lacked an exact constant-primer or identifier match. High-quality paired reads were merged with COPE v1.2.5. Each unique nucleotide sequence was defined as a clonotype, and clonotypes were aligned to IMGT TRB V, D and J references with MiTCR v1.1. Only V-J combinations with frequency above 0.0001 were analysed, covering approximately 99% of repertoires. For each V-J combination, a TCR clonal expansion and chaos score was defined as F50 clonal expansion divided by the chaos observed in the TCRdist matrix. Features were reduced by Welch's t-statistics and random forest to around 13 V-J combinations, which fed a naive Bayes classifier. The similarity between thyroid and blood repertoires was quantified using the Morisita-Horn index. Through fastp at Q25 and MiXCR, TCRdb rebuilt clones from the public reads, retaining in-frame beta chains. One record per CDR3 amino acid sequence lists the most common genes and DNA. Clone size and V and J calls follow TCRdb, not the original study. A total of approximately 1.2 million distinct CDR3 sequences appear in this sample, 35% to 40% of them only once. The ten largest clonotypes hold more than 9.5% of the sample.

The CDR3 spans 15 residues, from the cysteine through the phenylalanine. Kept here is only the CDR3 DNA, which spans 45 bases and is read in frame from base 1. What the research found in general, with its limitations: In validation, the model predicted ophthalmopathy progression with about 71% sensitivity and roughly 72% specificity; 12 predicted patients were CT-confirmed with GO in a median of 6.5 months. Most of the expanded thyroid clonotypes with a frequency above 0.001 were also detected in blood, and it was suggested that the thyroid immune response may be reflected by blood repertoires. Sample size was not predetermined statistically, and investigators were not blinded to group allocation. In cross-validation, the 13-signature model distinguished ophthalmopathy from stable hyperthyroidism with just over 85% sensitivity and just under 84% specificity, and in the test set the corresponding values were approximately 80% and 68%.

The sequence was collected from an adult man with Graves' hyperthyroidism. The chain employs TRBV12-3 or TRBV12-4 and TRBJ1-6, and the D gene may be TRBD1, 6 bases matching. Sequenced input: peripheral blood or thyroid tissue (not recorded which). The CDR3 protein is CTSSVSGGASSPLHF. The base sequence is TGTACCAGCAGCGTAAGCGGGGGGGCCAGTTCACCCCTCCACTTT.